Detailed here is one T cell receptor beta chain. The V segment lost 4 bases and the J segment 9 bases; nucleotides outside the gene matches: 3. Germline CDR1 and CDR2: MRHNA and SNTAGT. The CDR3 loop spans 13 amino acids. This sample is drawn from a study of blood T cell repertoires in COVID-19. Study in general: The analysed material was cDNA or gDNA that came from T cells, B-cell-depleted T cells, or PBMCs.

The data were produced by immunoSEQ multiplex PCR, yet TCRdb's version contains in-frame clones alone and is incomplete. The sample includes about 270,000 clones, approximately 90% of them seen just once. The chain carries TRBV6-4 and TRBJ1-6; 7 nucleotides line up with TRBD1. The TCR sequence derives from a man in his forties who had been exposed to COVID-19. The material sequenced was PBMCs or T cells enriched from blood (not recorded which). CDR3 sequence (DNA): TGTGCCAGCAGTGGTGCAGGGGGTTCACCCCTCCACTTT. Protein sequence: CASSGAGGSPLHF.